Listed here are 3 T cell receptor beta chains from one sample, sequenced in a study of control samples from healthy donors and cancer patients. Data came from immunoSEQ multiplex PCR; TCRdb stores just in-frame clones and leaves some out. The sample carries about 51,000 clones, about 90% recorded once. The sequenced sample consisted of PBMCs. These receptors were collected from a man between 45 and 60 years old with head and neck cancer.

The CDR3 here is CATTGGGKTGELFF. In nucleotides, the CDR3 is TGTGCCACCACAGGGGGCGGAAAGACCGGGGAGCTGTTTTTT. V is TRBV11-2 and J is TRBJ2-2; TRBD1 aligns across 9 bases. The junction had 8 bases not matched to a gene; V was cut back by 10 bases and J by 5 bases. This CDR3 comprises 14 residues. Germline V gene sequence: CDR1 SGHAT, CDR2 FQNNGV.

V is TRBV19 and J is TRBJ2-1; the D is unclear. The CDR3 contains 17 residues. Trimming took off 3 bases at V and 0 bases at J, with 15 bases between the two ends. Looked up from germline, CDR1 is LNHDA and CDR2 is SQIVND (reference sequence). CDR3 loop: CASSMGLRKSSYNEQFF. The CDR3 nucleotides are TGTGCCAGTAGTATGGGTTTGAGGAAGAGCTCCTACAATGAGCAGTTCTTC. Using reference TRBV19 and TRBJ2-1 for the parts outside the CDR3, the full variable domain is DGGITQSPKYLFRKEGQNVTLSCEQNLNHDAMYWYRQDPGQGLRLIYYSQIVNDFQKGDIAEGYSVSREKKESFPLTVTSAQKNPTAFYLCASSMGLRKSSYNEQFFGPGTRLTVL.

This chain uses TRBV7-3 with TRBJ2-3; possible D gene TRBD1, 6 bases. Germline CDR1 reads SGHTA; CDR2 reads FQGTGA. CDR3 length: 13 amino acids. Trimming took 4 bases from V and 8 from J, leaving 13 bases between them. CDR3 bases: TGTGCCAGCAGCTCCCAGGGGACCGCTACGCAGTATTTT. This sequence encodes CASSSQGTATQYF.